This TCR beta chain is from a study of T cells in Graves' hyperthyroidism and ophthalmopathy. General study findings and limits: Most thyroid clonotypes that were expanded above 0.001 also turned up in blood.

Amplified TCR beta CDR3 regions came from RNA transcripts. During a first-round RT-PCR of the TCR CDR3, the HTBI primer set was used. TCRdb passed the multiplex PCR reads through MiXCR, listing each CDR3 protein once. The profile shows approximately 400,000 distinct CDR3 sequences, less than 20% of them singletons. This clonotype was seen ten or more times. What it binds is unknown. Disease duration was under 3 months in the ophthalmopathy patients, who also had a Clinical Activity Score of at least 3 and a NOSPECS grade of at least 4. Diagnoses were made from clinical symptoms, serum measures (thyroxine and TRAb), thyroid ultrasound and orbital computed tomography. There are 15 residues in the CDR3. The V gene's germline CDR1 is SNHLY and CDR2 FYNNEI. The V and J ends lost 1 base and 4 bases respectively, with 8 bases between them.

This clonotype originated in a man younger than 35 with Graves' ophthalmopathy. Sequences were obtained from blood. The chain recombines TRBV2 with TRBJ1-6; D not resolved. The DNA of the CDR3 is TGTGCCAGCAGTGAAGACGGCGGATATAATTCACCCCTCCACTTT. This sequence encodes CASSEDGGYNSPLHF.